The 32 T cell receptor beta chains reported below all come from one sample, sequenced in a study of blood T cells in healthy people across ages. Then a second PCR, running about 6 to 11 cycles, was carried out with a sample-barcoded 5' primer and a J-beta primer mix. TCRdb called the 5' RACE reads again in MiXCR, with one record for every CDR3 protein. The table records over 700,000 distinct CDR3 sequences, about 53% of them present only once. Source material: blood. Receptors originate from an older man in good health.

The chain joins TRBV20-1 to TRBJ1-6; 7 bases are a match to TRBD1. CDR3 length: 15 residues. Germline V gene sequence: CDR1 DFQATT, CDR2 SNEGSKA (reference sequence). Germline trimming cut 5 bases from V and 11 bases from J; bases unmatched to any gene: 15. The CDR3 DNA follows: TGCAGTGCTTCTCGGCTCCCGGGACAGAATCCACCCCTCCACTTT. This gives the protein CSASRLPGQNPPLHF.

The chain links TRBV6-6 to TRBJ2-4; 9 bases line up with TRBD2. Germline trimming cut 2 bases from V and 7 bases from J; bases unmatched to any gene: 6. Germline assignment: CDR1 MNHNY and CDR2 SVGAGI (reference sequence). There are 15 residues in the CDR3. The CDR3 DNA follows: TGTGCCAGCAGTTACGCGGGGCGGGAGGGGAACATTCAGTACTTC. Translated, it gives CASSYAGREGNIQYF.

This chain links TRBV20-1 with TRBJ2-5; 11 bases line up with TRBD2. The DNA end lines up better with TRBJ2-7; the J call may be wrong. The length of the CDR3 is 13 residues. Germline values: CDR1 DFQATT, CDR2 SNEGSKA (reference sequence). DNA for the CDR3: TGCAGTGAGAGGGGGACTAGCGGATACGAGCAGTACTTC. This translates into CSERGTSGYEQYF.

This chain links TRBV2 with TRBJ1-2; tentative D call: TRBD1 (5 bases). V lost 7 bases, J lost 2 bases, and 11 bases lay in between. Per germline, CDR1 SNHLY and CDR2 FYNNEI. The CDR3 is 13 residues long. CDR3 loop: CASTTAQNYGYTF. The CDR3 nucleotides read TGTGCCAGCACGACAGCTCAAAACTATGGCTACACCTTC.

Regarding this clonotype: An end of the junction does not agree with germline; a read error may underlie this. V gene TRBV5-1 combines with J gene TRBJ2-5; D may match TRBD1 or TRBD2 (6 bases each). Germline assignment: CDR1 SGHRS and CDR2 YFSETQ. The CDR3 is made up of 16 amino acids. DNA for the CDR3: TGCGCCAGCAGCCTGGAGGGCGGACAGTCCAAGGAGACCAAGTACTTC. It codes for CASSLEGGQSKETKYF.

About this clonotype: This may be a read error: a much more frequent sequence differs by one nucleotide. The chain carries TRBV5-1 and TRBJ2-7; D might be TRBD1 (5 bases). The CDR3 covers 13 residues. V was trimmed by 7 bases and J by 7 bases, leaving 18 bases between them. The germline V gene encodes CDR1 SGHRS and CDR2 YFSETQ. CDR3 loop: CASSPDSHYEQYF. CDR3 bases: TGCGCCAGCTCCCCAGACAGCCACTATGAGCAGTACTTC.

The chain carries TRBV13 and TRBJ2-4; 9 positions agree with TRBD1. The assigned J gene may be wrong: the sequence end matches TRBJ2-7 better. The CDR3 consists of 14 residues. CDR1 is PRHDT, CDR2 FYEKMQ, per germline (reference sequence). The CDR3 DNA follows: TGTGCCAGCAGCTTCGGACAGGGGCGACGCGAGCAGTACTTC. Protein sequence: CASSFGQGRREQYF.

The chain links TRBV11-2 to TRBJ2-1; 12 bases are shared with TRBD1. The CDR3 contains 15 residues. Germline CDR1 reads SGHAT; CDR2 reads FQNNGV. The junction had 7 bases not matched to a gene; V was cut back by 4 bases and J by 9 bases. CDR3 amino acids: CASSSRDRGRFEQFF. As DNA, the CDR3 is TGTGCCAGCAGCTCGAGGGACAGGGGGCGATTTGAGCAGTTCTTC.

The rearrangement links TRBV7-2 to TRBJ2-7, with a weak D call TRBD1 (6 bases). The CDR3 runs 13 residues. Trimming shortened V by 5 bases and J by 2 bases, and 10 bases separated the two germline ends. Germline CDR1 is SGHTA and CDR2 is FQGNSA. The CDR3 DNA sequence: TGTGCCAGCAGCGGGGACAACCCCTACGAGCAGTACTTC. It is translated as CASSGDNPYEQYF.

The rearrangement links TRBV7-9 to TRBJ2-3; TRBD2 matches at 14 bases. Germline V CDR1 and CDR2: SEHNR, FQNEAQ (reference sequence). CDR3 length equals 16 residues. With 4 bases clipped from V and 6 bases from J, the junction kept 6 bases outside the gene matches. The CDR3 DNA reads TGTGCCAGCAGCTCGGGACTAGCGGGAGCAGTGGATACGCAGTATTTT. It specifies CASSSGLAGAVDTQYF.

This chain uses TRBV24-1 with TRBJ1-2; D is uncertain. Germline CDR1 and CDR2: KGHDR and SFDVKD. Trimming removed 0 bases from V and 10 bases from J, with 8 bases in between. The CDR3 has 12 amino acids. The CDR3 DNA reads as TGTGCCACCAGTGATTTGCCCGGGTCCTACACCTTC. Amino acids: CATSDLPGSYTF.

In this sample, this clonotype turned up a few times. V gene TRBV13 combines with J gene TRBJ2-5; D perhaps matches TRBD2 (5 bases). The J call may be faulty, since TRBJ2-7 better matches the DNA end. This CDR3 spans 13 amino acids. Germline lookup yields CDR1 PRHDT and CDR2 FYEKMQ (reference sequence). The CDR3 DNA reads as TGTGCCAGCAGCTCAGGACTGTTCTACGAGCAGTACTTC. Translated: CASSSGLFYEQYF.

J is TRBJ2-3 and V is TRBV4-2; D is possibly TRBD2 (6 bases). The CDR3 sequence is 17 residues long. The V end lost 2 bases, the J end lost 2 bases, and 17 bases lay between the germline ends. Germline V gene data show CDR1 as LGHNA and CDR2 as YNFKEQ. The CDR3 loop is CASSQSGSGEATDTQYF. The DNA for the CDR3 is TGTGCCAGCAGCCAATCAGGGAGTGGGGAGGCCACAGATACGCAGTATTTT.

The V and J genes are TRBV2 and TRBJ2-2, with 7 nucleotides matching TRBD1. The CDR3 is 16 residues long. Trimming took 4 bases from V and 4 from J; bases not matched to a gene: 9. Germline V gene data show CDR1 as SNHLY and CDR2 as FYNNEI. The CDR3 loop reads CASSAPGTALTGELFF. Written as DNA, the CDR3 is TGTGCCAGCAGTGCTCCCGGGACAGCCCTCACCGGGGAGCTGTTTTTT.

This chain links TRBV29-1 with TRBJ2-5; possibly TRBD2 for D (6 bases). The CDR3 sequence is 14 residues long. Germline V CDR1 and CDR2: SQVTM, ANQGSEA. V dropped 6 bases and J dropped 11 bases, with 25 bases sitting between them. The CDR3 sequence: CSVGTPKLSDEQYF. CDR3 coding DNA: TGCAGCGTCGGGACTCCCAAATTAAGTGATGAGCAGTACTTC.

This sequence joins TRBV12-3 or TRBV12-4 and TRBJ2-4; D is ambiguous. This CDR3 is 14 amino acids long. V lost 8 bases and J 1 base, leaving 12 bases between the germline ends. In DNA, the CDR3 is TGTGCCAGCCAGCCGGAAGGTGCCAAAAACATTCAGTACTTC. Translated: CASQPEGAKNIQYF.

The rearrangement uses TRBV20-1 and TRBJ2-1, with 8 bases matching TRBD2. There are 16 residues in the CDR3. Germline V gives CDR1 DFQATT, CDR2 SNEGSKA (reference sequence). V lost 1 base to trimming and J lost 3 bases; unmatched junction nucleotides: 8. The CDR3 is CSARVVKREYYNEQFF. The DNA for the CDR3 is TGCAGTGCTAGAGTTGTAAAGCGGGAGTACTACAATGAGCAGTTCTTC.

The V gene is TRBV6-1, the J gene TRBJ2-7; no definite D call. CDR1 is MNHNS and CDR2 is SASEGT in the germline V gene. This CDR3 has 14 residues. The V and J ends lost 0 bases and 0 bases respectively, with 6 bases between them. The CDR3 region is CASSEARTSYEQYF. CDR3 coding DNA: TGTGCCAGCAGTGAAGCCAGGACCTCCTACGAGCAGTACTTC.

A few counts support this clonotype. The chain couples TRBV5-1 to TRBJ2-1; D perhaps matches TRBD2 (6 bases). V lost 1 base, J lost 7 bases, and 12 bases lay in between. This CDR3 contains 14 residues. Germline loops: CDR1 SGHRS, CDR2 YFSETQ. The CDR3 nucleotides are TGCGCCAGCAGCTTGAGGCGGGAAGGGAATGAGCAGTTCTTC. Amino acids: CASSLRREGNEQFF.

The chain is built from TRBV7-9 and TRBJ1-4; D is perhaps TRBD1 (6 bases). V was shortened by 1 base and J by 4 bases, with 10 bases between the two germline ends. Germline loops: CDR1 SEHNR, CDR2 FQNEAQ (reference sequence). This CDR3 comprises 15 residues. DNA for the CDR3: TGTGCCAGCAGCTTAGGACAGGCCAATAATGAAAAACTGTTTTTT. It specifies CASSLGQANNEKLFF.

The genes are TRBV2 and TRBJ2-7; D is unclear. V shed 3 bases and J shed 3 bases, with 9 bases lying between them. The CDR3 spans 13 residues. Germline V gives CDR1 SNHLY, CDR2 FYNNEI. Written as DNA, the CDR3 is TGTGCCAGCAGTGATGGTGTTATCTACGAGCAGTACTTC. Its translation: CASSDGVIYEQYF.

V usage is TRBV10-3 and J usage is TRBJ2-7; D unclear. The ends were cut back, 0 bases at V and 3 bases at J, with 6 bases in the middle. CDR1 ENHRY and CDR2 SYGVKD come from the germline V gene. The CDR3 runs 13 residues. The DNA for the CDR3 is TGTGCCATCAGTGAGTCGCTGGGCTACGAGCAGTACTTC. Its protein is CAISESLGYEQYF.

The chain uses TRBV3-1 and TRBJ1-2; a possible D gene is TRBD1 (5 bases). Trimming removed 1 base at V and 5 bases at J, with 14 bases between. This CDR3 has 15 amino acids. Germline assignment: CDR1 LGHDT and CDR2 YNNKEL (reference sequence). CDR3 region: CASSQVDGGKYGYTF. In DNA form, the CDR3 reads TGTGCCAGCAGCCAAGTTGACGGGGGGAAATATGGCTACACCTTC.

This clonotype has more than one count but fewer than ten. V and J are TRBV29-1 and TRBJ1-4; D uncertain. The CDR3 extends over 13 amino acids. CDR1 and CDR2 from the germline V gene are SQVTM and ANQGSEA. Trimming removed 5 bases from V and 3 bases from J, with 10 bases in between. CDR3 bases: TGCAGCGTTCTTCGGACCTCTAATGAAAAACTGTTTTTT. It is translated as CSVLRTSNEKLFF.

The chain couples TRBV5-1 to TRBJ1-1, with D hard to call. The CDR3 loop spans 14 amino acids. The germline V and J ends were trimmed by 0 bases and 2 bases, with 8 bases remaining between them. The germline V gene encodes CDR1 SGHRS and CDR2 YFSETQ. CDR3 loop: CASSLESANTEAFF. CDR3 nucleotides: TGCGCCAGCAGCTTGGAGTCAGCAAACACTGAAGCTTTCTTT.

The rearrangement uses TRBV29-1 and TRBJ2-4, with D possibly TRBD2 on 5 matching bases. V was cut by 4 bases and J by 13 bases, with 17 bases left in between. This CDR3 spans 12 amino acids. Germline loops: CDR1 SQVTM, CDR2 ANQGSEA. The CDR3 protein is CSVGWVSGEQYF. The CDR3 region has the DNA TGCAGCGTTGGGTGGGTTTCTGGGGAGCAGTACTTC.

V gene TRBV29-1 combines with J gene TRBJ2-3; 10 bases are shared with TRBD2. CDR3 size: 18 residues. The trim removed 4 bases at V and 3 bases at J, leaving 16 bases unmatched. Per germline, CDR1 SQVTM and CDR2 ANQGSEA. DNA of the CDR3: TGCAGCGTTGTGGACCCGGGACTAGCGAGAACTTGGACAGATACGCAGTATTTT. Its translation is CSVVDPGLARTWTDTQYF.

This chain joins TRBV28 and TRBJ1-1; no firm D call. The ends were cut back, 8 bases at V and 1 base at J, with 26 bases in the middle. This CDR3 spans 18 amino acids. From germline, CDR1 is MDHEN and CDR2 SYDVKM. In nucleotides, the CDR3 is TGTGCCAGCCAGAGAGACCCACACGACGCGGGGTGGAACACTGAAGCTTTCTTT. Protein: CASQRDPHDAGWNTEAFF.

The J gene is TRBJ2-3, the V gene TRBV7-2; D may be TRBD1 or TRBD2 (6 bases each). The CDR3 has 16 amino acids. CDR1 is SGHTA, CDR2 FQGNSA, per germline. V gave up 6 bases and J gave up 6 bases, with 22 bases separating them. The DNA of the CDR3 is TGTGCCAGCAGTTGGGGGGCGGGCCCTATCTCCGATACGCAGTATTTT. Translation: CASSWGAGPISDTQYF.

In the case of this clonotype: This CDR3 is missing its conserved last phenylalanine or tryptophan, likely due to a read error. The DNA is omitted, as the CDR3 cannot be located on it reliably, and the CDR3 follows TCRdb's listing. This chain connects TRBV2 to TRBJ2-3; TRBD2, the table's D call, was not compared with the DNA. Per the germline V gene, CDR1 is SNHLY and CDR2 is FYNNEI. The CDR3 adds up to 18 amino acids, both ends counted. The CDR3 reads CASSEALGGRTENRYAYC.

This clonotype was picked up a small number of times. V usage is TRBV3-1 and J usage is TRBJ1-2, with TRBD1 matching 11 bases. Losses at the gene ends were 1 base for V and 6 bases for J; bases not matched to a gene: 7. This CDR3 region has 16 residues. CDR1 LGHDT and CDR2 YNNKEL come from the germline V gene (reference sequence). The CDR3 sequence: CASSQVPGQGADGYTF. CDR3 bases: TGTGCCAGCAGCCAAGTCCCTGGACAGGGGGCCGATGGCTACACCTTC.

The CDR3 protein is CASSLPSAGGSGDAYF. The CDR3 nucleotides read TGTGCCAGCAGCTTACCCTCAGCGGGAGGGAGCGGAGACGCGTATTTT. V is TRBV11-2 and J is TRBJ2-3; TRBD2 agrees at 10 bases. V lost 2 bases to trimming and J lost 14 bases; unmatched junction nucleotides: 16. Germline V gene lookup returns CDR1 SGHAT and CDR2 FQNNGV. CDR3 length: 16 amino acids.